The sequence of this T cell receptor beta chain was determined in a study of T cell responses to AZD1222 COVID-19 vaccine. Trimming pared 8 bases from V and 15 bases from J, leaving 20 bases between. The germline V gene encodes CDR1 MDHEN and CDR2 SYDVKM. CDR3 length: 12 residues. Comment on this clone: Its antigen is unidentified.

The data were produced by immunoSEQ multiplex PCR, yet TCRdb's version contains in-frame clones alone and is incomplete. The sample lists around 170,000 clones, more than 75% occurring once. Study-level findings and limits: Only 5 or 6 people who got AZD1222 tested seropositive at baseline. Only after the peak T cell response were repertoires sampled. Spike-specific TCR breadth and depth grew following two AZD1222 doses. Donors were mostly white British, more females; clonal diversity possibly underestimated.

The sample consisted of peripheral blood, taken on day 0 of AZD1222 vaccination. The sequence was collected from an adult in good health. The chain has TRBV28 and TRBJ2-1, with a possible D match to TRBD2 (7 bases). CDR3 in amino acids: CASGEGDSDRFF. The CDR3, as DNA: TGTGCCAGCGGGGAGGGGGACTCCGACCGGTTCTTC. Full variable domain (rest looked up from reference TRBV28 and TRBJ2-1): DVKVTQSSRYLVKRTGEKVFLECVQDMDHENMFWYRQDPGLGLRLIYFSYDVKMKEKGDIPEGYSVSREKKERFSLILESASTNQTSMYLCASGEGDSDRFFGPGTRLTVL.